This TCR beta chain was identified in a study of blood T cell repertoires in COVID-19. Produced via immunoSEQ multiplex PCR; TCRdb's table is partial and in-frame only. The data hold some 140,000 clones, with around 79% observed a single time. Trimming removed 5 bases at V and 1 base at J, with 9 bases between. CDR1 MNHEY and CDR2 SVGAGI come from the germline V gene. The CDR3 loop spans 14 amino acids. The receptor was isolated from a man older than 75 with acute or convalescent COVID-19. The V call is TRBV6-5, the J call TRBJ2-1; weak D call: TRBD1 (5 bases). Sequenced: peripheral blood. CDR3 sequence (DNA): TGTGCCAGCAGTCAGGGTGGGTCCTACAATGAGCAGTTCTTC. Amino acids: CASSQGGSYNEQFF.